The clone carrying this T cell receptor (beta chain) appeared a single time. The CDR3 contains 16 residues. Germline-derived CDR1 and CDR2 are MNHNY and SVGAGI (reference sequence). Trimming at V came to 6 bases and at J to 0 bases, leaving 5 bases not matched to a gene. Authors' methods: Counts of nucleated cells, estimated from reference gene primer amplification, were obtained. Clones were sequenced by immunoSEQ multiplex PCR, and TCRdb holds only the in-frame ones, with some missing. V and J calls and clone size come straight from that table; D and trimming were deduced from the DNA. The data hold 200,000 to 250,000 clones, with approximately 90% observed a single time. The entry originates in a study of blood T cell repertoires in COVID-19. The overall study: Some COVID-19 samples were acute and others convalescent; all came from the United States, Italy and Spain. Nucleic acid was either cDNA or gDNA, and it came from T cells, B-cell-depleted T cells, or PBMCs.

Seattle's cohort entered during active infection and was followed longitudinally. The sequence was obtained from a woman in her twenties or thirties with COVID-19, enrolled during active disease. This sequence joins TRBV6-6 and TRBJ2-6; 7 bases match TRBD1. The sequenced sample was peripheral blood. The CDR3 protein is CASSDRDHSGANVLTF. The CDR3 region has the DNA TGTGCCAGCAGCGACAGGGATCACTCTGGGGCCAACGTCCTGACTTTC.